This passage covers 20 T cell receptor beta chains from one sample sequenced in a study of T cell changes during pregnancy in multiple sclerosis. Only in-frame clones appear in the TCRdb table, and some are missing; sequencing was by immunoSEQ multiplex PCR. The sample lists under 130,000 clones; roughly 92% were seen once. The sequencing used peripheral blood, collected after pregnancy. Source of these receptors: a female donor with multiple sclerosis, enrolled in a pregnancy study.

This clone was counted a single time. The gene calls are TRBV7-8 and TRBJ1-2, with D possibly matching TRBD1 (5 bases). The CDR3 has 15 residues. Germline V gene sequence: CDR1 SGHVS, CDR2 FQNEAQ. V shed 5 bases and J shed 0 bases, with 13 bases lying between them. CDR3 DNA: TGTGCCAGCAGCGGCCGACAGACAGCTAACTATGGCTACACCTTC. Protein product: CASSGRQTANYGYTF.

The chain has TRBV5-1 and TRBJ2-1, with D tentatively TRBD2 (5 bases). V was trimmed by 2 bases and J by 8 bases, leaving 14 bases between them. In germline, CDR1 is SGHRS, CDR2 YFSETQ. The CDR3 covers 14 residues. The CDR3 sequence is CASSFGGLWDEQFF. CDR3 bases: TGCGCCAGCAGCTTCGGCGGGCTGTGGGATGAGCAGTTCTTC.

The chain combines TRBV5-1 with TRBJ1-1, with 7 nucleotides matching TRBD1. CDR1 is SGHRS and CDR2 is YFSETQ in the germline V gene. Trimming at V came to 4 bases and at J to 1 base, leaving 4 bases not matched to a gene. The CDR3 has 14 residues. This CDR3 is CASSVQGTNTEAFF. CDR3 nucleotides: TGCGCCAGCAGCGTACAGGGGACGAACACTGAAGCTTTCTTT. Full variable domain (remainder filled in from reference TRBV5-1 and TRBJ1-1): KAGVTQTPRYLIKTRGQQVTLSCSPISGHRSVSWYQQTPGQGLQFLFEYFSETQRNKGNFPGRFSGRQFSNSRSEMNVSTLELGDSALYLCASSVQGTNTEAFFGQGTRLTVV.

The chain carries TRBV7-9 and TRBJ2-6; 9 bases agree with TRBD1. This CDR3 region has 16 residues. Trimming cost V 7 bases and J 2 bases; bases outside gene matches: 6. Germline assignment: CDR1 SEHNR and CDR2 FQNEAQ (reference sequence). The CDR3: CASTQTGGAGANVLTF. CDR3 bases: TGTGCCAGCACCCAAACAGGGGGCGCTGGGGCCAACGTCCTGACTTTC.

This chain uses TRBV5-1 with TRBJ2-4, with 8 bases lining up with TRBD1. V shed 4 bases and J 12 bases; nucleotides not matched to a gene: 9. Germline V CDR1 and CDR2: SGHRS, YFSETQ. This CDR3 comprises 13 residues. The CDR3 region has the DNA TGCGCCAGCAGCCCGACAGGGGACGGGGCTCAGTACTTC. Encoded protein: CASSPTGDGAQYF.

The chain couples TRBV30 to TRBJ2-5; 10 bases map to TRBD2. CDR1 and CDR2 (germline): GTSNPN, SVGIG (reference sequence). The junction had 9 bases not matched to a gene; V was cut back by 1 base and J by 4 bases. The CDR3 totals 16 residues. The DNA for the CDR3 is TGTGCCTGGAGTGGAGGCTTAGCGGGGGGCCTAGAGACCCAGTACTTC. Translating gives CAWSGGLAGGLETQYF.

J is TRBJ1-4 and V is TRBV7-9; D gene uncertain. The CDR3 is 13 amino acids. Trimming cost V 5 bases and J 6 bases, with 10 bases left between them. Germline V gives CDR1 SEHNR, CDR2 FQNEAQ (reference sequence). CDR3 in DNA: TGTGCCAGCAGCGGGCCCGGGGATGAAAAACTGTTTTTT. It translates to CASSGPGDEKLFF.

J is TRBJ1-5 and V is TRBV5-1; D is undetermined. Between the trimmed V and J ends, which lost 4 bases and 0 bases, there was a span of 11 bases. The CDR3 has 15 residues. CDR1 and CDR2 (germline): SGHRS, YFSETQ. CDR3 region: CASSLDPYSNQPQHF. As DNA, the CDR3 is TGCGCCAGCAGCCTAGATCCTTATAGCAATCAGCCCCAGCATTTT. Looking up the rest from reference TRBV5-1 and TRBJ1-5 gives the full variable domain: KAGVTQTPRYLIKTRGQQVTLSCSPISGHRSVSWYQQTPGQGLQFLFEYFSETQRNKGNFPGRFSGRQFSNSRSEMNVSTLELGDSALYLCASSLDPYSNQPQHFGDGTRLSIL.

The chain links TRBV7-3 to TRBJ2-2; 11 bases fit TRBD2. The V gene's germline CDR1 is SGHTA and CDR2 FQGTGA. Trimming removed 3 bases from V and 0 bases from J; junction bases left unmatched: 6. The length of the CDR3 is 18 residues. The CDR3 is CASSLLAGGPPNTGELFF. The CDR3 nucleotides read TGTGCCAGCAGCTTGCTAGCGGGGGGCCCTCCGAACACCGGGGAGCTGTTTTTT.

The rearrangement uses TRBV15 and TRBJ2-3; D remains ambiguous. Deletions cut 6 bases from V and 2 bases from J, with 9 bases between. This CDR3 contains 13 residues. Germline values: CDR1 LNHNV, CDR2 YYDKDF (reference sequence). CDR3 nucleotides: TGTGCCACCAGAGCATCCCCCACAGATACGCAGTATTTT. Protein: CATRASPTDTQYF.

The rearrangement links TRBV11-3 to TRBJ2-3, with 7 bases aligning to TRBD2. With 1 base clipped from V and 0 bases from J, the junction kept 4 bases outside the gene matches. The V gene's germline CDR1 is SGHNT and CDR2 YENEEA. The CDR3 extends over 16 amino acids. The CDR3 DNA follows: TGTGCCAGCAGCTTAGGGCGCGGGGGTAGCACAGATACGCAGTATTTT. This gives the protein CASSLGRGGSTDTQYF.

The J gene is TRBJ2-5, the V gene TRBV7-8, with D hard to call. Per germline, CDR1 SGHVS and CDR2 FQNEAQ. The V end lost 3 bases, the J end lost 4 bases, and 6 bases lay between the germline ends. CDR3 length equals 12 residues. CDR3 in amino acids: CASSFGAETQYF. CDR3 DNA: TGTGCCAGCAGCTTCGGAGCAGAGACCCAGTACTTC.

The V gene is TRBV7-9, the J gene TRBJ2-7; perhaps TRBD2 as D (6 bases). Per germline, CDR1 SEHNR and CDR2 FQNEAQ (reference sequence). Trimming left V 5 bases short and J 4 bases short, with 12 bases between. The CDR3 totals 13 residues. The CDR3 is CASSGGGLYEQYF. CDR3 coding DNA: TGTGCCAGCAGCGGGGGAGGTCTTTACGAGCAGTACTTC. Together with reference TRBV7-9 and TRBJ2-7, the CDR3 gives the full variable domain: DTGVSQNPRHKITKRGQNVTFRCDPISEHNRLYWYRQTLGQGPEFLTYFQNEAQLEKSRLLSDRFSAERPKGSFSTLEIQRTEQGDSAMYLCASSGGGLYEQYFGPGTRLTVT.

The chain has TRBV6-1 and TRBJ1-1, with D hard to call. CDR3 length: 13 residues. Germline-derived CDR1 and CDR2 are MNHNS and SASEGT. Trimming shortened V by 6 bases and J by 2 bases, and 10 bases separated the two germline ends. The CDR3 DNA reads as TGTGCCAGCAGCGCCGATAGAAACACTGAAGCTTTCTTT. Its translation is CASSADRNTEAFF.

This clone has just one count. The chain combines TRBV19 with TRBJ2-2; the match to TRBD1 covers 8 bases. The CDR3 is 15 residues long. The germline V gene encodes CDR1 LNHDA and CDR2 SQIVND (reference sequence). V shed 4 bases, J shed 4 bases, and the junction held 5 bases outside the gene matches. The CDR3 DNA is TGTGCCAGTAGTAGCCCAGGGGGCTTCACCGGGGAGCTGTTTTTT. Translation gives CASSSPGGFTGELFF.

This chain links TRBV7-3 with TRBJ2-3; TRBD2 might be the D (7 bases). The CDR3 spans 15 residues. Trimming took 5 bases from V and 3 from J, leaving 15 bases between them. Germline CDR1 is SGHTA and CDR2 is FQGTGA. This CDR3 is CASSKWGGATDTQYF. The DNA for the CDR3 is TGTGCCAGCAGCAAATGGGGGGGGGCTACAGATACGCAGTATTTT.

The chain uses TRBV19 and TRBJ1-5; D is possibly TRBD1 (5 bases). This CDR3 is 16 amino acids long. Germline assignment: CDR1 LNHDA and CDR2 SQIVND (reference sequence). The V gene lost 2 bases and the J gene lost 4 bases, with 15 bases spanning the gap. The CDR3: CASSISLTGGNQPQHF. CDR3 nucleotides: TGTGCCAGTAGTATATCACTCACAGGAGGGAATCAGCCCCAGCATTTT.

J is TRBJ1-2 and V is TRBV6-1, with D tentatively TRBD1 (5 bases). Germline loops: CDR1 MNHNS, CDR2 SASEGT. Trimming cost V 6 bases and J 6 bases, with 14 bases left between them. The CDR3 loop spans 13 amino acids. In nucleotides, the CDR3 is TGTGCCAGCAGATCGACAGAATTCCATGGCTACACCTTC. It translates to CASRSTEFHGYTF.

The chain is built from TRBV7-3 and TRBJ1-1, with TRBD1 identical over 7 bases. There are 13 residues in the CDR3. Trimming removed 6 bases from V and 3 bases from J; junction bases left unmatched: 4. The germline CDR1 and CDR2 sequences are SGHTA and FQGTGA. Written as DNA, the CDR3 is TGTGCCAGCAGACATACAGGGGACACTGAAGCTTTCTTT. Amino acid sequence: CASRHTGDTEAFF.

V gene TRBV19 combines with J gene TRBJ2-5; a weak D match, TRBD1 (6 bases). V was clipped by 5 bases and J by 1 base, with 14 bases between them. The CDR3 runs to 15 residues. Looked up from germline, CDR1 is LNHDA and CDR2 is SQIVND (reference sequence). Here the CDR3 reads CASSPFVGGQETQYF. The CDR3 nucleotides are TGTGCCAGTAGTCCCTTCGTAGGGGGCCAAGAGACCCAGTACTTC. Full variable domain (rest looked up from reference TRBV19 and TRBJ2-5): DGGITQSPKYLFRKEGQNVTLSCEQNLNHDAMYWYRQDPGQGLRLIYYSQIVNDFQKGDIAEGYSVSREKKESFPLTVTSAQKNPTAFYLCASSPFVGGQETQYFGPGTRLLVL.